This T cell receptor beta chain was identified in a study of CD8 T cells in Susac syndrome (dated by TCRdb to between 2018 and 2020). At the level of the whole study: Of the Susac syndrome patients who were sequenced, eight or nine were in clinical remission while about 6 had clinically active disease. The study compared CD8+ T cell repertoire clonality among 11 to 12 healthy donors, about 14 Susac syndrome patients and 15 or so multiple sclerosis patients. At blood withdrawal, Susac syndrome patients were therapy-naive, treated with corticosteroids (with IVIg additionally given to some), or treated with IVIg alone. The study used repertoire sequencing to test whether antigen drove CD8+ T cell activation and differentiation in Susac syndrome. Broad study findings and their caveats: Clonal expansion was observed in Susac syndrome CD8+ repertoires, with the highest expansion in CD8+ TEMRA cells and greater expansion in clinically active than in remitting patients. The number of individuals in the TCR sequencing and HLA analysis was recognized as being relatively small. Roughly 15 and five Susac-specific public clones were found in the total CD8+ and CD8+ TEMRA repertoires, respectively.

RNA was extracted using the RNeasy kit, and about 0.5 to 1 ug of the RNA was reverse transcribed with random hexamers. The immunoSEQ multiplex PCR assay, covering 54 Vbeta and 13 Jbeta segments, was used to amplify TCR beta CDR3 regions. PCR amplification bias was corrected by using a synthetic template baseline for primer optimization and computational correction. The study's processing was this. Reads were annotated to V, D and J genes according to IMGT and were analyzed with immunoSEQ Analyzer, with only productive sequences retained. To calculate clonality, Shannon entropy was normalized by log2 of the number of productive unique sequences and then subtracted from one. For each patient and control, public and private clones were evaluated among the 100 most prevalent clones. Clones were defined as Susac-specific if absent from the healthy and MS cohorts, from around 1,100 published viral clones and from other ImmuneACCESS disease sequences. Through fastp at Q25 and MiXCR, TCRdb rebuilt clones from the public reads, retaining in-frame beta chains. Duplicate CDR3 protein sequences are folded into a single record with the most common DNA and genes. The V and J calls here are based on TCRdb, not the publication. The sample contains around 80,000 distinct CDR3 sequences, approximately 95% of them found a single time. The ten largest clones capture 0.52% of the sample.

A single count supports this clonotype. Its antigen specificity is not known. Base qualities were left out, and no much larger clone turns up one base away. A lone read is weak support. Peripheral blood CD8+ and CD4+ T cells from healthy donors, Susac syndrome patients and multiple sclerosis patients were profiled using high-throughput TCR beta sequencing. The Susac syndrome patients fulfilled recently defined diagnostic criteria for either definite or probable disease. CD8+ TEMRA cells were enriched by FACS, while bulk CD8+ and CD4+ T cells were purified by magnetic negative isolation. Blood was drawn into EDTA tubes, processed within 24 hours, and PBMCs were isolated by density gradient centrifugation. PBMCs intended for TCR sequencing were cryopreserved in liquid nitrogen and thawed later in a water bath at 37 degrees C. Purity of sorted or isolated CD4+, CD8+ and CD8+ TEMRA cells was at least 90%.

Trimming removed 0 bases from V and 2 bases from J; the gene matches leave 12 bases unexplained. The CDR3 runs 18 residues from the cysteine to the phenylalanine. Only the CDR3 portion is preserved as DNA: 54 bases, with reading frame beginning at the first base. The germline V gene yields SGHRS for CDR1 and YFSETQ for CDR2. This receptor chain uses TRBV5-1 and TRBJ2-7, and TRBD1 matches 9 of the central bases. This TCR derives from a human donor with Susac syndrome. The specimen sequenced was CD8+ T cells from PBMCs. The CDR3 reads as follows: CASSLGLGTGSLTYEQYF. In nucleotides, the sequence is TGCGCCAGCAGCTTGGGCCTCGGGACAGGGAGCCTTACCTACGAGCAGTACTTC.